These T cell receptor beta chains were read from a single sample in a study of cytomegalovirus exposure and HLA in healthy donors. The data were produced by immunoSEQ multiplex PCR, yet TCRdb's version contains in-frame clones alone and is incomplete. The sample yields 150,000 or so clones, around three quarters seen once. Sequencing was done on a sample of PBMCs. The origin of the receptors is a woman aged 40 to 49 in good health and CMV-seronegative. Each CDR3 is given with its conserved first and last residue. The order of the fields is CDR3 DNA, CDR3 protein, J gene, D gene, clone size, V gene. D genes are given only for firm matches. The size field is filled for only some rows; it gives once, few, many or a size class.

TGTGCCAGCAACTATCCGACAGGGAACTATGGCTACACCTTC	CASNYPTGNYGYTF	TRBJ1-2	TRBD1	-	TRBV28
TGTGCCAGCAGCTTGTTAAGCGGGGGGGCGATTCAAGGCTACGAGCAGTACTTC	CASSLLSGGAIQGYEQYF	TRBJ2-7	TRBD2	-	TRBV7-9
TGCGCCAGCAGCTCAATGGAGTTCACAGATACGCAGTATTTT	CASSSMEFTDTQYF	TRBJ2-3	-	-	TRBV5-1
TGCGCCAGCAGCCAAGATCCTAGCGGGGCTATACAAGAGACCCAGTACTTC	CASSQDPSGAIQETQYF	TRBJ2-5	TRBD2	few	TRBV4-1
TGTGCCAGCAGCTTAGCAGGGACAGGGGCGGAAAAACTGTTTTTT	CASSLAGTGAEKLFF	TRBJ1-4	TRBD1	-	TRBV7-9
TGTGCCAGCAGCCCGGACGGACAGGCCCCGATGAAAGGCTACACCTTC	CASSPDGQAPMKGYTF	TRBJ1-2	TRBD1	few	TRBV11-2
TGTGCCAGCAGCCCGGGACTAAATTGGGGGGCCAACGTCCTGACTTTC	CASSPGLNWGANVLTF	TRBJ2-6	TRBD2	-	TRBV11-2
TGTGCCAGCAGCCTTAGCGATTACGAGCAGTACTTC	CASSLSDYEQYF	TRBJ2-7	-	-	TRBV2
TGTGCCAGCTCCCAGACAGGGAGTAGTCAGCCCCAGCATTTT	CASSQTGSSQPQHF	TRBJ1-5	TRBD1	once	TRBV18
TGTGCCAGCAGTTACGGGGTACAGGGGGAAGCTTTCTTT	CASSYGVQGEAFF	TRBJ1-1	TRBD1	-	TRBV6-5
TGTGCCAGCAGCTTGGGGGATTCCAGGGGGACGCAAGAGACCCAGTACTTC	CASSLGDSRGTQETQYF	TRBJ2-5	TRBD1	-	TRBV5-4
TGCGCCAGCAGCTTGGAAGGGGGCAGGCTGGGCTACACCTTC	CASSLEGGRLGYTF	TRBJ1-2	TRBD1	-	TRBV5-1
TGTGCCAGCAGTGAATCCGGGATTGGGAACGAGCAGTACTTC	CASSESGIGNEQYF	TRBJ2-7	-	-	TRBV6-1
TGTGCCAGCAGCGTAGCAGGGTTCGGCGAAAAACTGTTTTTT	CASSVAGFGEKLFF	TRBJ1-4	-	-	TRBV9